This TCR beta chain was observed in a study of T cell responses to AZD1222 COVID-19 vaccine. The CDR3 is made up of 11 amino acids. V was trimmed by 5 bases and J by 7 bases, leaving 8 bases between them. From germline, CDR1 is MDHEN and CDR2 SYDVKM. Findings and limits, study-wide: Seropositive AZD1222 recipients at baseline numbered only five or six. The peak T cell response came first, and repertoires were sampled only after it.

This clone has only one observation. Its antigen is undetermined. Libraries were prepared by immunoSEQ multiplex PCR; TCRdb keeps only in-frame clonotypes and omits some of them. The sample lists fewer than 120,000 clones, over 90% seen once, with about 3.1% in the top ten. The clonotype originates from an adult who received the AZD1222 COVID-19 vaccine. The source material was peripheral blood, sampled 28 days after the second AZD1222 dose. The J gene is TRBJ1-1, the V gene TRBV28, with D uncertain. The CDR3 DNA reads as TGTGCCAGCAGTCTTTGGGGTGAAGCTTTCTTT. This sequence encodes CASSLWGEAFF.